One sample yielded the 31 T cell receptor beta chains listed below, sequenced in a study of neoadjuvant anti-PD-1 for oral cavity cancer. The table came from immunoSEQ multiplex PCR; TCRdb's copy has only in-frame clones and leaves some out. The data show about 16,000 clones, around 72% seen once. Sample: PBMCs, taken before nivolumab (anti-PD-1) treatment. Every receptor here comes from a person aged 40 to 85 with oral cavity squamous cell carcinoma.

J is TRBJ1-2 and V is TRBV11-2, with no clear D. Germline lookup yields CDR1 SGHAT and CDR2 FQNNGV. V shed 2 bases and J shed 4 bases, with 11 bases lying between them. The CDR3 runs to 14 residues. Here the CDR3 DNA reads TGTGCCAGCAGCTTAAGTCAGGCCTCCTATGGCTACACCTTC. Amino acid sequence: CASSLSQASYGYTF.

The CDR3 sequence: CTSSQPRLYSTDTQYF. CDR3 DNA: TGCACCAGCAGCCAACCTCGACTTTACTCCACAGATACGCAGTATTTT. The J gene is TRBJ2-3, the V gene TRBV1; the table's D call TRBD2 went unverified against the DNA. TRBV1 represents a pseudogene. This CDR3 is built from 16 residues.

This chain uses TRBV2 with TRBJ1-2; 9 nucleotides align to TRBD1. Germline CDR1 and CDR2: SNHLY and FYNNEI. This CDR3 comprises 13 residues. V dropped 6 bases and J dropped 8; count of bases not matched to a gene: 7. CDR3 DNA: TGTGCCAGCAGCGGGGACAGGGTAGGAGGCTACACCTTC. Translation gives CASSGDRVGGYTF.

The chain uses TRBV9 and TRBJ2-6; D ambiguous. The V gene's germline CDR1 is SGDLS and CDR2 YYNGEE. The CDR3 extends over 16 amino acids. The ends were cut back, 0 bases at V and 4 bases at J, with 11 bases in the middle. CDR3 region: CASSVAPGPGANVLTF. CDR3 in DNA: TGTGCCAGCAGCGTAGCCCCTGGACCCGGGGCCAACGTCCTGACTTTC.

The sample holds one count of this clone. This CDR3 is CATFSGGWNTEAFF. The CDR3 DNA reads as TGTGCCACCTTCTCAGGGGGCTGGAACACTGAAGCTTTCTTT. The chain is built from TRBV7-8 and TRBJ1-1; 8 bases agree with TRBD1. CDR1 and CDR2 from the germline V gene are SGHVS and FQNEAQ. This CDR3 comprises 14 residues. V lost 10 bases, J lost 1 base, and 8 bases stayed unmatched. Filled out from reference TRBV7-8 and TRBJ1-1, the complete variable domain reads GAGVSQSPRYKVAKRGQDVALRCDPISGHVSLFWYQQALGQGPEFLTYFQNEAQLDKSGLPSDRFFAERPEGSVSTLKIQRTQQEDSAVYLCATFSGGWNTEAFFGQGTRLTVV.

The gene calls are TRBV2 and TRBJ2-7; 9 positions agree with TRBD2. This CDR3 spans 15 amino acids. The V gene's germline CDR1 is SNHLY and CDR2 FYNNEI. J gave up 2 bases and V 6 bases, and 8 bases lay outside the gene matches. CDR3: CASSFSGGTTYEQYF. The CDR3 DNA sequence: TGTGCCAGCAGCTTTAGCGGGGGCACAACCTACGAGCAGTACTTC. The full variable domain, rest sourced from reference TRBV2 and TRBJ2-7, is EPEVTQTPSHQVTQMGQEVILRCVPISNHLYFYWYRQILGQKVEFLVSFYNNEISEKSEIFDDQFSVERPDGSNFTLKIRSTKLEDSAMYFCASSFSGGTTYEQYFGPGTRLTVT.

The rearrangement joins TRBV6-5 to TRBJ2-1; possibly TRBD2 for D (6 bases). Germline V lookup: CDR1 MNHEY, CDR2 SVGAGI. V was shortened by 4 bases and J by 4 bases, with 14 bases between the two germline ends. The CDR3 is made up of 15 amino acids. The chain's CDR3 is CASSLSGTPYNEQFF. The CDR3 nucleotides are TGTGCCAGCAGTTTATCCGGGACTCCATACAATGAGCAGTTCTTC.

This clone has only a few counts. Here the CDR3 reads CASSLEGRAYEQYF. In DNA, the CDR3 is TGCGCCAGCAGCTTGGAAGGCCGAGCCTACGAGCAGTACTTC. The chain links TRBV5-1 to TRBJ2-7, with D uncertain. Between the trimmed V and J ends, which lost 0 bases and 2 bases, there was a span of 9 bases. The CDR3 extends over 14 amino acids. Germline assignment: CDR1 SGHRS and CDR2 YFSETQ.

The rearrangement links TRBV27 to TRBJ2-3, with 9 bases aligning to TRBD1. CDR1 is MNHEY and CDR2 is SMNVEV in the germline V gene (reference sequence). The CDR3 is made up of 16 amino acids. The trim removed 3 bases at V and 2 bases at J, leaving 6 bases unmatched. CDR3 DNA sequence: TGTGCCAGCAGTTTCTCCGGGACAGGGTTCACAGATACGCAGTATTTT. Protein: CASSFSGTGFTDTQYF.

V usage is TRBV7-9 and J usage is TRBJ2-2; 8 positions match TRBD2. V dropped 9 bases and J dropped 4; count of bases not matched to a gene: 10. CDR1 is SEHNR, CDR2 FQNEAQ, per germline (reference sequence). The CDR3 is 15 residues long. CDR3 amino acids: CARGPPGGATGELFF. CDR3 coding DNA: TGTGCCAGGGGGCCTCCCGGGGGGGCCACCGGGGAGCTGTTTTTT.

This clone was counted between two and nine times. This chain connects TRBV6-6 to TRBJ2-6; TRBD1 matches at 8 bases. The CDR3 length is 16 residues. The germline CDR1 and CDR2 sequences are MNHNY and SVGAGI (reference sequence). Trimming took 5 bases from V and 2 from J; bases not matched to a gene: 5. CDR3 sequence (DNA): TGTGCCAGCAGTAGACAGGGGTGGCCTGGGGCCAACGTCCTGACTTTC. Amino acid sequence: CASSRQGWPGANVLTF.

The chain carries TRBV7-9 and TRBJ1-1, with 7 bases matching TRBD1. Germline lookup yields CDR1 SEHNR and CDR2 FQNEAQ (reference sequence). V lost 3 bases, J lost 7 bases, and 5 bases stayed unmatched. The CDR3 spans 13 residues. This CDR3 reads CASSFPGTVEAFF. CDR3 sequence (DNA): TGTGCCAGCAGCTTTCCAGGGACAGTTGAAGCTTTCTTT.

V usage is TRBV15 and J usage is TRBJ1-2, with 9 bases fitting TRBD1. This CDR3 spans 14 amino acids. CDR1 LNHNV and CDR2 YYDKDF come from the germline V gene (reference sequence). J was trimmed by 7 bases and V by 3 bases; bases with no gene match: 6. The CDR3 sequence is CATSRGTGRSGYTF. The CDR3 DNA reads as TGTGCCACCAGCAGGGGGACAGGGCGGTCTGGCTACACCTTC.

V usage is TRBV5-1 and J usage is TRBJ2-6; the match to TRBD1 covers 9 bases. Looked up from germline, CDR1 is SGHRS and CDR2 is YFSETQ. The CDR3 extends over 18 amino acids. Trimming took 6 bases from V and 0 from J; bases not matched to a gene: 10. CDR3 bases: TGCGCCAGCACACCCGGGACAGGGTTCCCCTCTGGGGCCAACGTCCTGACTTTC. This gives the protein CASTPGTGFPSGANVLTF. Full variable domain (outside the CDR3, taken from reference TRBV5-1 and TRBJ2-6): KAGVTQTPRYLIKTRGQQVTLSCSPISGHRSVSWYQQTPGQGLQFLFEYFSETQRNKGNFPGRFSGRQFSNSRSEMNVSTLELGDSALYLCASTPGTGFPSGANVLTFGAGSRLTVL.

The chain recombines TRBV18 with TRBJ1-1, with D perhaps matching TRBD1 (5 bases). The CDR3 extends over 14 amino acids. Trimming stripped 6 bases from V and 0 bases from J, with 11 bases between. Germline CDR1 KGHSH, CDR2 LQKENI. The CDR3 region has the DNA TGTGCCAGCTCGCCTACAGGCGTGAACACTGAAGCTTTCTTT. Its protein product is CASSPTGVNTEAFF. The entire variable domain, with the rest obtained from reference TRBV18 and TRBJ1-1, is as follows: NAGVMQNPRHLVRRRGQEARLRCSPMKGHSHVYWYRQLPEEGLKFMVYLQKENIIDESGMPKERFSAEFPKEGPSILRIQQVVRGDSAAYFCASSPTGVNTEAFFGQGTRLTVV.

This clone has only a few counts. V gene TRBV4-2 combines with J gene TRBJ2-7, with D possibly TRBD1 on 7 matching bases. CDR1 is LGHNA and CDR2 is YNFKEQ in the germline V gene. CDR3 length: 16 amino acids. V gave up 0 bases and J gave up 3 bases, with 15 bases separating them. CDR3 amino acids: CASSQDLAGGIYEQYF. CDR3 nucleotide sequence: TGTGCCAGCAGCCAAGATCTAGCAGGGGGGATCTACGAGCAGTACTTC.

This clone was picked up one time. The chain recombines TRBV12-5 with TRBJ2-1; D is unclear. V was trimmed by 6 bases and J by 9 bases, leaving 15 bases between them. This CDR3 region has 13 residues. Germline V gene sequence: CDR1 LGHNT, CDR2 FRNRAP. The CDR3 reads CASGQSPSFEQFF. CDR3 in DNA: TGTGCTAGTGGGCAATCCCCTTCATTTGAGCAGTTCTTC.

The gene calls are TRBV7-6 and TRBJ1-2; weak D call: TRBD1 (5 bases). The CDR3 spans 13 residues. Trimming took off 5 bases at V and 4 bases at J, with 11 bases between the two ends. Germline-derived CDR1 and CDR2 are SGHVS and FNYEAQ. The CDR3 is CASSSPGTYGYTF. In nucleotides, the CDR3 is TGTGCCAGCAGCAGCCCCGGGACCTATGGCTACACCTTC.

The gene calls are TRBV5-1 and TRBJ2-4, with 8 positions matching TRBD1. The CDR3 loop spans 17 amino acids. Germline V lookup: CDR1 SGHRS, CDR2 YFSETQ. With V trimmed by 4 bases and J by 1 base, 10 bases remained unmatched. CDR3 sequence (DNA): TGCGCCAGCAGCCCTCGAGCAGGGGGCCACGCCAAAAACATTCAGTACTTC. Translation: CASSPRAGGHAKNIQYF.

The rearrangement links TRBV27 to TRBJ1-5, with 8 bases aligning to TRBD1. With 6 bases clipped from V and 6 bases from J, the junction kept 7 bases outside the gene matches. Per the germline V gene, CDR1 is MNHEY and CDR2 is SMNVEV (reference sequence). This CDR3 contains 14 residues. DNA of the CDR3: TGTGCCAGCAGACATCAGGGGGCGGGTCAGCCCCAGCATTTT. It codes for CASRHQGAGQPQHF.

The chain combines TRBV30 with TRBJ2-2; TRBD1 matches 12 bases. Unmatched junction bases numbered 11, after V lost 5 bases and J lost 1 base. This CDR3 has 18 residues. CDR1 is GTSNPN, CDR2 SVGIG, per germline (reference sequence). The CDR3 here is CAWGFRDRGPQNTGELFF. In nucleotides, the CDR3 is TGTGCCTGGGGATTCCGGGACAGGGGGCCCCAGAACACCGGGGAGCTGTTTTTT.

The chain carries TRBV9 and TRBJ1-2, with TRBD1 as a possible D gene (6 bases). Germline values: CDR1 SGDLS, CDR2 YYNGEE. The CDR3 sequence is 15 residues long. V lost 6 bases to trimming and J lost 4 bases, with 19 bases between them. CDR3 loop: CASTRGEGQIYGYTF. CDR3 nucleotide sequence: TGTGCCAGCACCCGAGGGGAAGGACAGATCTATGGCTACACCTTC.

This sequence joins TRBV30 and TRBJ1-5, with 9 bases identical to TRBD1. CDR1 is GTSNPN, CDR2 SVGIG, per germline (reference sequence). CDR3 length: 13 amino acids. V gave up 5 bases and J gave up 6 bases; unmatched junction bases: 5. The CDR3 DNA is TGTGCCTGGGGGGGACAGGGCGGTCAGCCCCAGCATTTT. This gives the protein CAWGGQGGQPQHF.

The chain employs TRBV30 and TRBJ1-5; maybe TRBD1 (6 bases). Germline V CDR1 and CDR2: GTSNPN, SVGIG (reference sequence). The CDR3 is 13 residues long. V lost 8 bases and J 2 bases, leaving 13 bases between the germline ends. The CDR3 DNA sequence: TGTGCCGGGGCAGGGGCCGGCAATCAGCCCCAGCATTTT. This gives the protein CAGAGAGNQPQHF.

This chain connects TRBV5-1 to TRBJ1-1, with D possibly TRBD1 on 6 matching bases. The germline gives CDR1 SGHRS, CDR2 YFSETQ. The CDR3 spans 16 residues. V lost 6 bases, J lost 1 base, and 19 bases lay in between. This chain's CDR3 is CASTEGNTGTNTEAFF. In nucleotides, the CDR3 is TGCGCCAGCACCGAAGGAAATACAGGGACGAACACTGAAGCTTTCTTT.

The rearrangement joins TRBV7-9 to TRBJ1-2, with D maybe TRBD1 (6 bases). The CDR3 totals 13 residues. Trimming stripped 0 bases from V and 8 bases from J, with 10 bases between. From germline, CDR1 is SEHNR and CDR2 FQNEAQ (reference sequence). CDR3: CASSLARQGGYTF. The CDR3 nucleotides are TGTGCCAGCAGCTTAGCGCGGCAGGGGGGCTACACCTTC.

This CDR3 is CASSVGKDTQYF. The CDR3 DNA sequence: TGTGCCAGCAGCGTAGGTAAAGATACGCAGTATTTT. The J gene is TRBJ2-3, the V gene TRBV9; D gene uncertain. Germline assignment: CDR1 SGDLS and CDR2 YYNGEE. Trimming cost V 0 bases and J 5 bases, with 4 bases left between them. The length of the CDR3 is 12 residues.

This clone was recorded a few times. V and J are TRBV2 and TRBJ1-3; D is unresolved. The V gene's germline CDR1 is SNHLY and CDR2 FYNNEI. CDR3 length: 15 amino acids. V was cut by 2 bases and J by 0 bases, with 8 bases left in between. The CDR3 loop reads CASSESGPSGNTIYF. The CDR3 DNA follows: TGTGCCAGCAGTGAATCCGGACCCTCTGGAAACACCATATATTTT. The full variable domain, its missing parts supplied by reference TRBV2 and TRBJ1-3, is EPEVTQTPSHQVTQMGQEVILRCVPISNHLYFYWYRQILGQKVEFLVSFYNNEISEKSEIFDDQFSVERPDGSNFTLKIRSTKLEDSAMYFCASSESGPSGNTIYFGEGSWLTVV.

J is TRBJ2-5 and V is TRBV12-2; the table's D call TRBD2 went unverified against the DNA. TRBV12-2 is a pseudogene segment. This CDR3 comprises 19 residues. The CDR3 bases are TGTGCAAGTCGCCGCGGCCCACGGAGGGGACTAGCGTACCAAGAGACCCAGTACTTC. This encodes CASRRGPRRGLAYQETQYF.

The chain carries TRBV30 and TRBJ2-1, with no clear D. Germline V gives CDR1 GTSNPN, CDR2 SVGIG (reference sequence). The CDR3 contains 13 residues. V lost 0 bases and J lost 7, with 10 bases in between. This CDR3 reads CAWSVQPGNEQFF. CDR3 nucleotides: TGTGCCTGGAGTGTACAACCCGGGAATGAGCAGTTCTTC.

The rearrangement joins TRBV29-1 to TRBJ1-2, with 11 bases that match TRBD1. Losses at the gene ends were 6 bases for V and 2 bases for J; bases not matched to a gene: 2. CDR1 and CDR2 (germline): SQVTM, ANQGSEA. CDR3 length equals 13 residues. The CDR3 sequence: CSVRTGGNYGYTF. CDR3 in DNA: TGCAGCGTCCGGACAGGGGGCAACTATGGCTACACCTTC. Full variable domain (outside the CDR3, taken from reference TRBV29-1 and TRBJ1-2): SAVISQKPSRDICQRGTSLTIQCQVDSQVTMMFWYRQQPGQSLTLIATANQGSEATYESGFVIDKFPISRPNLTFSTLTVSNMSPEDSSIYLCSVRTGGNYGYTFGSGTRLTVV.